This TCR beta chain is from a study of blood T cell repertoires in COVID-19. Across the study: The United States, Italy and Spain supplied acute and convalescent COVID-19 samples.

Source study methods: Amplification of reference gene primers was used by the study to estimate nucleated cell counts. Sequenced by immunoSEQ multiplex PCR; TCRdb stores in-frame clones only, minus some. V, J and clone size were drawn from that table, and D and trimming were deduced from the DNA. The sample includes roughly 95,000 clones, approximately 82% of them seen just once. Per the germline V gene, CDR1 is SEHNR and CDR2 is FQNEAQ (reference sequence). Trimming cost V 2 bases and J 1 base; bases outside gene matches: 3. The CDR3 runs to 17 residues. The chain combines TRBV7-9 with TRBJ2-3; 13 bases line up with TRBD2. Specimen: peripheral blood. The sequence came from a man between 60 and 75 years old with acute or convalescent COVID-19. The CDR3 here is CASSLPGLAGGTDTQYF. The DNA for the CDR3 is TGTGCCAGCAGCTTACCCGGACTAGCGGGGGGCACAGATACGCAGTATTTT.